This is a list of T cell receptor beta chains from one sample in a study of memory CD4+ T cells and cytomegalovirus serostatus. Data came from immunoSEQ multiplex PCR; TCRdb stores just in-frame clones and leaves some out. The table has approximately 53,000 clones, 82% seen once. The sequenced material came from memory CD4+ T cells from blood. The source of these receptors is an adult in good health and CMV-seronegative. CDR3s include the opening cysteine and the closing phenylalanine or tryptophan. The D gene is left open where the match is weak. Some rows mark clone size as missing; the rest say once, few, many or name a class of expanded clone.

d_gene	abundance	j_gene	v_gene	CDR3nt	CDR3aa
-	-	TRBJ2-1	TRBV5-4	TGTGCCAGCAGCTTAAGGCAGGGCTCCTACAATGAGCAGTTCTTC	CASSLRQGSYNEQFF
-	-	TRBJ2-4	TRBV7-2	TGTGCCAGCAGCTTAGATGCAGCAATTAAAAACATTCAGTACTTC	CASSLDAAIKNIQYF
-	once	TRBJ2-7	TRBV5-1	TGCGCCAGCAGCTTACAGGGCTTGGGGGCCTACGAGCAGTACTTC	CASSLQGLGAYEQYF
-	-	TRBJ2-5	TRBV6-5	TGTGCCAGCAGCCCCCGGGGGGCCGGGGAGACCCAGTACTTC	CASSPRGAGETQYF
-	-	TRBJ1-1	TRBV7-2	TGTGCCAGCAGCCCCAAGGGGGGGGCGAACACTGAAGCTTTCTTT	CASSPKGGANTEAFF
TRBD1	-	TRBJ2-5	TRBV15	TGTGCCACCAGCAGAGCGACAGGGGTCGCAGAGACCCAGTACTTC	CATSRATGVAETQYF
-	-	TRBJ2-7	TRBV7-2	TGTGCCAGCAGCCCCCAAAACGGTGCCTACGAGCAGTACTTC	CASSPQNGAYEQYF
TRBD2	-	TRBJ2-2	TRBV6-6	TGTGCCAGCATCTCAGGAGCGGGGCTGAACACCGGGGAGCTGTTTTTT	CASISGAGLNTGELFF
TRBD1	-	TRBJ1-6	TRBV19	TGTGCCAGTAGTTTGGACAGGGCACATAATTCACCCCTCCACTTT	CASSLDRAHNSPLHF
-	-	TRBJ2-7	TRBV2	TGTGCCAGCAGTACCGGGACATCCTACGAGCAGTACTTC	CASSTGTSYEQYF
-	-	TRBJ2-5	TRBV29-1	TGCAGCGTTGTGAGGGGGGGAGAGACCCAGTACTTC	CSVVRGGETQYF
-	-	TRBJ1-2	TRBV7-3	TGTGCCAGCAGCCCCAACGGGGGGGATGGCTACACCTTC	CASSPNGGDGYTF
-	-	TRBJ2-7	TRBV19	TGTGCCAGTACCCCACCGGGTCGCAACTACGAGCAGTACTTC	CASTPPGRNYEQYF
TRBD1	-	TRBJ2-7	TRBV29-1	TGCAGCGTGGGAGGACAGGGGAGTTCCTTTTCGTACGAGCAGTACTTC	CSVGGQGSSFSYEQYF
-	-	TRBJ2-5	TRBV12-5	TGTGCTAGTGGTTTGTGGCCCCAAGAGACCCAGTACTTC	CASGLWPQETQYF
-	-	TRBJ1-5	TRBV27	TGTGCCAGCAGTTTATTTGCCCGGGCAGATAGCAATCAGCCCCAGCATTTT	CASSLFARADSNQPQHF
-	-	TRBJ2-3	TRBV19	TGTGCCAGTAGCCCGGGACACAGCACAGATACGCAGTATTTT	CASSPGHSTDTQYF
-	-	TRBJ2-1	TRBV6-4	TGTGCCAGCAGTGAGTCCTCGAGGTGGTCGTACAATGAGCAGTTCTTC	CASSESSRWSYNEQFF
-	-	TRBJ2-3	TRBV19	TGTGCCACCAGGGAGCGGTTTAACACAGATACGCAGTATTTT	CATRERFNTDTQYF
-	-	TRBJ1-1	TRBV9	TGTGCCAGCAGCGTAGATCCCGCGCCTATCACTGAAGCTTTCTTT	CASSVDPAPITEAFF
TRBD2	-	TRBJ2-3	TRBV5-4	TGTGCCAGCAGCTTGGGGCGGGGGACCCTCACAGATACGCAGTATTTT	CASSLGRGTLTDTQYF
-	-	TRBJ1-1	TRBV9	TGTGCCAGCACCTTGGGGGGGCACAGGGACACTGAAGCTTTCTTT	CASTLGGHRDTEAFF
-	-	TRBJ2-1	TRBV28	TGTGCCAGCAGTTTTTCTTCCGGGGCGTATAATGAGCAGTTCTTC	CASSFSSGAYNEQFF
-	medium-sized	TRBJ1-6	TRBV30	TGTGCCTGGAGTTCAACAGGGTATGGGTCACCCCTCCACTTT	CAWSSTGYGSPLHF
-	once	TRBJ2-7	TRBV10-1	TGCGCCAGCAGTGAGTCTTTAGGCAGGGAGAATCTGTACGAGCAGTACTTC	CASSESLGRENLYEQYF
-	-	TRBJ2-2	TRBV19	TGTGCCAGTAGTCTAATGGGGGGCACCAACACCGGGGAGCTGTTTTTT	CASSLMGGTNTGELFF
TRBD1	-	TRBJ2-3	TRBV5-4	TGTGCCAGCAGCTCGGGACAGGCCGGTGGAGATACGCAGTATTTT	CASSSGQAGGDTQYF
-	-	TRBJ1-1	TRBV18	TGTGCCAGCTCACCGACAGGGAACACTGAAGCTTTCTTT	CASSPTGNTEAFF
-	once	TRBJ1-1	TRBV19	TGTGCCAGTATGTGGCAGAACACTGAAGCTTTCTTT	CASMWQNTEAFF
-	-	TRBJ1-1	TRBV4-3	TGCGCCAGCAGCCAAGATTATAGGGGGTCCCCTGAAGCTTTCTTT	CASSQDYRGSPEAFF
TRBD1	-	TRBJ1-6	TRBV7-8	TGTGCCAGCAGCTTATCGTCGGCGGACAGGGGAAACTCACCCCTCCACTTT	CASSLSSADRGNSPLHF
-	few	TRBJ2-2	TRBV9	TGTGCCAGCAGCGTAGCGCAAACCGGGGAGCTGTTTTTT	CASSVAQTGELFF
-	-	TRBJ2-7	TRBV28	TGTGCCAGCCTAGGAGGGGGGGGTCCCTACGAGCAGTACTTC	CASLGGGGPYEQYF
TRBD1	-	TRBJ2-1	TRBV6-4	TGTGCCAGCAGCCTTACAGGGGGCTTTGATGAGCAGTTCTTC	CASSLTGGFDEQFF
TRBD2	-	TRBJ2-7	TRBV28	TGTGCCAGCAGTTTACTCAGCGGGGACTCCTACGAGCAGTACTTC	CASSLLSGDSYEQYF
TRBD1	-	TRBJ2-7	TRBV28	TGTGCCAGCAAGGGACAGAGCAGCTCCTACGAGCAGTACTTC	CASKGQSSSYEQYF
-	-	TRBJ2-3	TRBV27	TGTGCCAGCAGTTTCGGGTTTCTACGCACAGATACGCAGTATTTT	CASSFGFLRTDTQYF
TRBD2	-	TRBJ2-3	TRBV5-1	TGCGCCAGCAGCATTACTAGCGGGGGTCTGGATACGCAGTATTTT	CASSITSGGLDTQYF
-	few	TRBJ1-1	TRBV6-5	TGTGCCAGCAGTTCGATCGCTACAGGGACGAATGAAGCTTTCTTT	CASSSIATGTNEAFF
-	few	TRBJ1-2	TRBV5-5	TGTGCCAGCAGCTCCCGGGGAACCGCGGACTATGGCTACACCTTC	CASSSRGTADYGYTF
TRBD1	few	TRBJ1-2	TRBV5-4	TGTGCCAGCAGCTACCAGGGGGCCCTCTATGGCTACACCTTC	CASSYQGALYGYTF
-	-	TRBJ2-2	TRBV9	TGTGCCAGCAGCCAGGATCTCACCGGGGAGCTGTTTTTT	CASSQDLTGELFF
TRBD1	-	TRBJ2-5	TRBV5-4	TGTGCCAGCAGCTCGAATCGACAGGGCAGTCTCCAAGAGACCCAGTACTTC	CASSSNRQGSLQETQYF
-	once	TRBJ2-1	TRBV11-2	TGTGCCAGCAGTGACTCTAGGGGGAATGAGCAGTTCTTC	CASSDSRGNEQFF
-	few	TRBJ1-4	TRBV29-1	TGCAGCGTTGGGACAGCCGAAAAACTGTTTTTT	CSVGTAEKLFF
-	-	TRBJ1-6	TRBV19	TGTGCCAGTACCAGAGGGGATTCACCCCTCCACTTT	CASTRGDSPLHF
TRBD1	-	TRBJ2-7	TRBV27	TGTGCCAGCAGTAGGGACAGCCTCTACGAGCAGTACTTC	CASSRDSLYEQYF
-	-	TRBJ2-7	TRBV10-3	TGTGCCATCAGTGGGCAGGGAGACGAGCAGTACTTC	CAISGQGDEQYF
-	-	TRBJ2-3	TRBV5-6	TGTGCCAGCAGCTTGTACAGAAGCACAGATACGCAGTATTTT	CASSLYRSTDTQYF
-	-	TRBJ1-4	TRBV5-1	TGCGCCAGCAGCCGATCCGGGACGGATGAAAAACTGTTTTTT	CASSRSGTDEKLFF
TRBD1	-	TRBJ1-6	TRBV6-5	TGTGCCAGCAGGGGACACGCAGGGGGATCACCCCTCCACTTT	CASRGHAGGSPLHF
TRBD1	-	TRBJ1-4	TRBV5-1	TGCGCCAGCATGACCGGGACAGGGGAAGAAAAACTGTTTTTT	CASMTGTGEEKLFF
-	-	TRBJ2-5	TRBV18	TGTGCCAGCTCACCACCGGCTAGGGAGACCCAGTACTTC	CASSPPARETQYF
-	-	TRBJ2-7	TRBV11-1	TGTGCCAGCAGTCTTGCAGACTACGAGCAGTACTTC	CASSLADYEQYF
-	-	TRBJ1-2	TRBV29-1	TGCAGCGTTGTAGGTACAGGCGTGAGCTATGGCTACACCTTC	CSVVGTGVSYGYTF